Following are 4 T cell receptor beta chains from one sample sequenced in a study of T cells in Graves' hyperthyroidism and ophthalmopathy. Amplification of TCR beta CDR3 regions used RNA as the template. The HTBI primer set was used in a first-round RT-PCR of the TCR CDR3. TCRdb passed the multiplex PCR reads through MiXCR, listing each CDR3 protein once. The sample has tens of thousands of distinct CDR3 sequences, approximately 50% seen once; the top ten hold 34%. Sequenced input: peripheral blood or thyroid tissue (not recorded which). All receptors come from a man between 18 and 35 years old with Graves' hyperthyroidism.

At least ten counts were recorded for this clonotype. Here the CDR3 DNA reads TGTGCCAGCACCTCAATGGGGATCGGTGAAAAACTGTTTTTT. Its protein is CASTSMGIGEKLFF. The rearrangement uses TRBV13 and TRBJ1-4; D not resolved. The germline V gene has CDR1 PRHDT and CDR2 FYEKMQ (reference sequence). The V end was cut by 7 bases, the J end by 7 bases, with 16 bases between. The CDR3 has 14 residues.

There are many counts of this clonotype. At one boundary the junction diverges from the germline segment, which might be a read error. The V gene is TRBV7-2, the J gene TRBJ1-6; 7 bases are a match to TRBD1. The CDR3 covers 17 residues. CDR1 is SGHTA, CDR2 FQGNSA, per germline. The CDR3 protein is CASSQPTGTARDSPLHF. CDR3 DNA sequence: TGCGCCAGCAGCCAACCGACCGGGACAGCGAGGGATTCACCCCTCCACTTT.

This clonotype was recorded many times. The rearrangement joins TRBV18 to TRBJ1-2; 7 bases fit TRBD1. The CDR3 is 13 amino acids. Looked up from germline, CDR1 is KGHSH and CDR2 is LQKENI. Germline trimming cut 3 bases from V and 8 bases from J; bases unmatched to any gene: 6. CDR3 amino acids: CASSPAGTEGYTF. For the CDR3, the DNA is TGTGCCAGCTCACCCGCCGGGACAGAGGGCTACACCTTC.

This clonotype was recorded at least ten times. The chain links TRBV20-1 to TRBJ2-5; 11 positions match TRBD2. The CDR3 sequence is 13 residues long. Per germline, CDR1 DFQATT and CDR2 SNEGSKA (reference sequence). The junction had 5 bases not matched to a gene; V was cut back by 7 bases and J by 4 bases. The CDR3 bases are TGCAGTGAGTCCCTAGCGGGGGGAGAGACCCAGTACTTC. This translates into CSESLAGGETQYF.